The 8 T cell receptor beta chains presented below share a single source sample, sequenced in a study of control samples from healthy donors and cancer patients (dated by TCRdb to the early 2020s). Libraries were built with the immunoSEQ multiplex PCR assay. Not all clones reach the TCRdb copy of this immuneACCESS table, which keeps in-frame sequences only. Checked studies attribute under half of the gap to unresolved V genes and leave the rest unexplained. The sample records fewer than 200,000 clones, roughly 94% of which are singletons. The ten largest clones add up to 12% to 15% of the sample. The sequenced sample consisted of PBMCs. The receptors were gathered from a man in his sixties with colorectal cancer.

This clone was seen once. V gene TRBV3-1 (or the pseudogene TRBV3-2) combines with J gene TRBJ2-1; D unclear. Germline-derived CDR1 and CDR2 are LGHDT and YNNKEL (reference sequence). This CDR3 contains 15 residues. V gave up 0 bases and J gave up 3 bases, with 9 bases separating them. The CDR3: CASSQDKGFYNEQFF. CDR3 coding DNA: TGTGCCAGCAGCCAAGATAAGGGCTTCTACAATGAGCAGTTCTTC.

The chain uses TRBV27 and TRBJ2-7; 12 bases map to TRBD1. Germline trimming cut 4 bases from V and 7 bases from J; bases unmatched to any gene: 5. Germline V CDR1 and CDR2: MNHEY, SMNVEV (reference sequence). This CDR3 has 14 residues. The DNA for the CDR3 is TGTGCCAGCAGTTGGGGACAGGGGGCGCATGAGCAGTACTTC. This gives the protein CASSWGQGAHEQYF.

This chain connects TRBV19 to TRBJ2-7, with 8 positions matching TRBD1. The CDR3 covers 13 residues. Germline V gene data show CDR1 as LNHDA and CDR2 as SQIVND (reference sequence). V dropped 7 bases and J dropped 2; count of bases not matched to a gene: 4. CDR3 in DNA: TGTGCCAGTAAAGGACAGGGCCCCTACGAGCAGTACTTC. Translated, it gives CASKGQGPYEQYF.

V gene TRBV12-3 or TRBV12-4 combines with J gene TRBJ1-1, with D tentatively TRBD1 (5 bases). This CDR3 has 13 amino acids. The V gene lost 2 bases and the J gene lost 4 bases, with 8 bases spanning the gap. CDR3 nucleotide sequence: TGTGCCAGCAGTTTAATCGGGGGCACTGAAGCTTTCTTT. Translating gives CASSLIGGTEAFF.

The V gene is TRBV11-2, the J gene TRBJ1-2; D not resolved. The CDR3 spans 15 residues. Germline CDR1 is SGHAT and CDR2 is FQNNGV. The ends were cut back, 5 bases at V and 10 bases at J, with 23 bases in the middle. As DNA, the CDR3 is TGTGCCAGCAGCCAGTCGTTCGGAGGGTCGGGAGTCTACACCTTC. This gives the protein CASSQSFGGSGVYTF.

This rearrangement joins TRBV3-1 (or the pseudogene TRBV3-2) to TRBJ2-3, with no clear D. Per germline, CDR1 LGHDT and CDR2 YNNKEL (reference sequence). The CDR3 consists of 15 residues. V was shortened by 7 bases and J by 2 bases, with 16 bases between the two germline ends. The CDR3 coding sequence is TGTGCCAGCAATAGTAGGGCAGTTCACACAGATACGCAGTATTTT. Residues: CASNSRAVHTDTQYF.

CDR3 bases: TGTGCCAGCAGCTTAGGGGGTATACGCAATCAGCCCCAGCATTTT. Its translation is CASSLGGIRNQPQHF. The chain employs TRBV7-8 and TRBJ1-5; D is uncertain. The CDR3 runs to 15 residues. Looked up from germline, CDR1 is SGHVS and CDR2 is FQNEAQ. The ends were cut back, 1 base at V and 2 bases at J, with 9 bases in the middle.

This clone was seen only once. CDR3 residues: CASRPYRENTEAFF. CDR3 in DNA: TGTGCCAGCAGACCCTACAGGGAGAACACTGAAGCTTTCTTT. This chain uses TRBV7-2 with TRBJ1-1; tentative D call: TRBD1 (6 bases). Trimming cost V 6 bases and J 1 base, with 12 bases left between them. Germline V gives CDR1 SGHTA, CDR2 FQGNSA. There are 14 residues in the CDR3.